Below are 21 T cell receptor beta chains sequenced from a single sample in a study of T cells in Graves' hyperthyroidism and ophthalmopathy. The source material, RNA transcripts, was used to amplify TCR beta CDR3 regions. In the first-round RT-PCR of the TCR CDR3, the HTBI primer set was used. One entry per CDR3 protein, called by TCRdb with MiXCR from the multiplex PCR reads. Altogether approximately 610,000 distinct CDR3 sequences are present, roughly 14% being singletons, with the ten largest covering 3.5% to 4.5%. Material for sequencing was blood. Receptor source: a woman between 40 and 55 years old with Graves' ophthalmopathy.

The V and J genes are TRBV2 and TRBJ2-2; 7 bases map to TRBD1. The junction had 8 bases not matched to a gene; V was cut back by 5 bases and J by 5 bases. CDR1 is SNHLY and CDR2 is FYNNEI in the germline V gene. The CDR3 runs 15 residues. CDR3 sequence: CASSPDRTGTGELFF. The CDR3 DNA follows: TGTGCCAGCAGTCCGGACAGGACGGGGACCGGGGAGCTGTTTTTT.

This clonotype was observed at least ten times. This rearrangement joins TRBV4-1 to TRBJ1-1; possibly TRBD1 for D (5 bases). The germline V gene has CDR1 MGHRA and CDR2 YSYEKL. Trimming took off 4 bases at V and 1 base at J, with 13 bases between the two ends. The CDR3 spans 15 residues. The CDR3: CASSPQQAPNTEAFF. The DNA of the CDR3 is TGCGCCAGCAGCCCCCAACAGGCCCCGAACACTGAAGCTTTCTTT.

Ten or more counts support this clonotype. The gene calls are TRBV29-1 and TRBJ1-1, with D tentatively TRBD1 (5 bases). V lost 5 bases and J lost 5, with 15 bases in between. CDR3 length equals 13 residues. From germline, CDR1 is SQVTM and CDR2 ANQGSEA. CDR3 amino acids: CSVRTTGGTEAFF. The DNA for the CDR3 is TGCAGCGTTCGAACTACGGGGGGAACTGAAGCTTTCTTT.

In this sample, this clonotype turned up many times. The gene calls are TRBV5-1 and TRBJ2-2, with 7 bases fitting TRBD2. There are 16 residues in the CDR3. J gave up 1 base and V 1 base, and 4 bases lay outside the gene matches. CDR1 and CDR2 from the germline V gene are SGHRS and YFSETQ. The CDR3 nucleotides are TGCGCCAGCAGCTTGTCGACTAGCAGGAACACCGGGGAGCTGTTTTTT. This sequence encodes CASSLSTSRNTGELFF.

In this sample, this clonotype turned up many times. CDR3 bases: TGTGCCAGCAGCCTGACCCGGGACACAACCTACGAGCAGTACTTC. This gives the protein CASSLTRDTTYEQYF. The gene calls are TRBV7-6 and TRBJ2-7; D possibly corresponds to TRBD1 (6 bases). In germline, CDR1 is SGHVS, CDR2 FNYEAQ. The CDR3 has 15 amino acids. V shed 5 bases and J shed 2 bases, with 16 bases lying between them.

At least ten counts were recorded for this clonotype. The chain couples TRBV20-1 to TRBJ2-7, with 14 bases matching TRBD2. V was pared by 3 bases and J by 5 bases, with 6 bases of the junction left unmatched. CDR1 is DFQATT and CDR2 is SNEGSKA in the germline V gene (reference sequence). The CDR3 is made up of 15 amino acids. For the CDR3, the DNA is TGCAGTGCTAGTAGGTCGACTAGCGGGAGGGACGAGCAGTACTTC. This encodes CSASRSTSGRDEQYF.

This clonotype was seen more than once but under ten times. This chain uses TRBV11-1 with TRBJ2-7, with 13 bases identical to TRBD2. This CDR3 spans 18 amino acids. Germline CDR1 is SGHAT and CDR2 is FQDESV (reference sequence). V trimming: 8 bases; J trimming: 4 bases; junction bases outside the gene matches: 17. The DNA of the CDR3 is TGTGCCAGCGAACTCTGGGGACTAGCGGGATATATCGGGTACGAGCAGTACTTC. Translation gives CASELWGLAGYIGYEQYF.

This clonotype was seen many times. The chain combines TRBV30 with TRBJ1-2; D may be TRBD1 (5 bases). This CDR3 spans 14 amino acids. Germline-derived CDR1 and CDR2 are GTSNPN and SVGIG (reference sequence). Trimming removed 0 bases from V and 4 bases from J, with 12 bases in between. The CDR3 region has the DNA TGTGCCTGGAGTGTACAGGACACCTCCTATGGCTACACCTTC. It translates to CAWSVQDTSYGYTF.

Many counts were recorded for this clonotype. This chain links TRBV19 with TRBJ1-1, with unresolved D. The V and J ends lost 3 bases and 5 bases respectively, with 10 bases between them. Germline V gives CDR1 LNHDA, CDR2 SQIVND (reference sequence). The CDR3 runs to 13 residues. The CDR3 DNA sequence: TGTGCCAGTAGTATGAGGCAGGCAACTGAAGCTTTCTTT. Translation: CASSMRQATEAFF. Full variable domain (remainder filled in from reference TRBV19 and TRBJ1-1): DGGITQSPKYLFRKEGQNVTLSCEQNLNHDAMYWYRQDPGQGLRLIYYSQIVNDFQKGDIAEGYSVSREKKESFPLTVTSAQKNPTAFYLCASSMRQATEAFFGQGTRLTVV.

This clonotype came up many times. The chain has TRBV12-5 and TRBJ1-1; D possibly corresponds to TRBD1 (6 bases). Deletions cut 3 bases from V and 8 bases from J, with 19 bases between. This CDR3 has 15 amino acids. Germline V lookup: CDR1 LGHNT, CDR2 FRNRAP. CDR3 nucleotide sequence: TGTGCTAGTGGTTTAGAGCAGGGGAATCTCATCGAAGCTTTCTTT. Encoded protein: CASGLEQGNLIEAFF.

This clonotype was detected many times. CDR3 sequence (DNA): TGTGCCAGCAGTTTGCAGGATGATTCACCCCTCCACTTT. Amino acids: CASSLQDDSPLHF. This chain links TRBV28 with TRBJ1-6, with D hard to call. The V gene's germline CDR1 is MDHEN and CDR2 SYDVKM. The ends were cut back, 3 bases at V and 8 bases at J, with 8 bases in the middle. The CDR3 has 13 amino acids.

This clonotype was observed at least ten times. The chain couples TRBV6-5 to TRBJ2-2; no firm D call. V gave up 0 bases and J gave up 4 bases, with 6 bases separating them. The CDR3 sequence is 14 residues long. The germline V gene has CDR1 MNHEY and CDR2 SVGAGI. The CDR3: CASSYSRVTGELFF. The DNA for the CDR3 is TGTGCCAGCAGTTACTCTCGGGTCACCGGGGAGCTGTTTTTT.

The table lists this clonotype with many counts. This rearrangement joins TRBV5-1 to TRBJ2-7, with D perhaps assigned TRBD1 or TRBD2 (7 bases each). V lost 0 bases, J lost 3 bases, and 13 bases lay in between. CDR3 size: 15 residues. The V gene's germline CDR1 is SGHRS and CDR2 YFSETQ. The CDR3 nucleotides are TGCGCCAGCAGCTTGGTGTCAGGGGGGGGCTACGAGCAGTACTTC. Translation gives CASSLVSGGGYEQYF.

This clonotype came up many times. V is TRBV7-9 and J is TRBJ1-1, with unresolved D. Germline V gives CDR1 SEHNR, CDR2 FQNEAQ (reference sequence). This CDR3 is 13 amino acids long. V was cut by 1 base and J by 4 bases, with 7 bases left in between. The DNA of the CDR3 is TGTGCCAGCAGCTTAGGGTTCGCCACTGAAGCTTTCTTT. Translation gives CASSLGFATEAFF.

This clonotype was counted ten times or more. J is TRBJ2-7 and V is TRBV28; 8 nucleotides match TRBD2. The CDR3 contains 14 residues. The trim removed 8 bases at V and 4 bases at J, leaving 10 bases unmatched. Germline assignment: CDR1 MDHEN and CDR2 SYDVKM. The CDR3, as DNA: TGTGCCAGCCTACCGGGACTAGACTCTTACGAGCAGTACTTC. Amino acid sequence: CASLPGLDSYEQYF.

Concerning this clonotype itself: One base away lies a much larger clone, so this may be a sequencing read error. V is TRBV20-1 and J is TRBJ2-3; 8 bases fit TRBD2. This CDR3 spans 15 amino acids. Germline V gene lookup returns CDR1 DFQATT and CDR2 SNEGSKA (reference sequence). This CDR3 is CSARDEAGATDTQCF. CDR3 DNA: TGCAGTGCTAGAGATGAAGCGGGAGCAACCGATACGCAGTGTTTT.

J is TRBJ2-7 and V is TRBV20-1, with TRBD1 identical over 8 bases. CDR3 size: 13 residues. From germline, CDR1 is DFQATT and CDR2 SNEGSKA (reference sequence). With V trimmed by 6 bases and J by 5 bases, 9 bases remained unmatched. This CDR3 reads CSAPGQAYHEQYF. In nucleotides, the CDR3 is TGCAGTGCACCGGGACAGGCATACCACGAGCAGTACTTC.

This clonotype was detected a few times. The rearrangement links TRBV11-2 to TRBJ2-7; 9 nucleotides line up with TRBD1. Looked up from germline, CDR1 is SGHAT and CDR2 is FQNNGV. This CDR3 region has 15 residues. Losses at the gene ends were 5 bases for V and 4 bases for J; bases not matched to a gene: 9. CDR3 sequence reads: CASSPHRDRVYEQYF. The CDR3 DNA sequence: TGTGCCAGCAGCCCACACCGGGACAGGGTGTACGAGCAGTACTTC.

Regarding this clonotype: The junction departs from germline at one end; a sequencing error may be responsible. The CDR3: CTARDTAGTASLETQYF. CDR3 nucleotides: TGCACTGCTAGAGACACGGCCGGGACAGCCTCTTTGGAGACCCAGTACTTC. The V and J genes are TRBV20-1 and TRBJ2-5, with TRBD1 matching over 7 bases. The CDR3 runs 17 residues. The germline CDR1 and CDR2 sequences are DFQATT and SNEGSKA (reference sequence).

Many counts were recorded for this clonotype. CDR3 in DNA: TGCGCCAGCAGCTTCAGACTATTGGGGGCCACTGAAGCTTTCTTT. Protein sequence: CASSFRLLGATEAFF. The rearrangement joins TRBV5-1 to TRBJ1-1; tentatively, D is TRBD1 (6 bases). CDR3 length: 15 residues. Trimming pared 2 bases from V and 4 bases from J, leaving 15 bases between. Germline V gene sequence: CDR1 SGHRS, CDR2 YFSETQ.

This clonotype has ten or more counts. The chain employs TRBV12-5 and TRBJ2-2; D uncertain. Deletions cut 2 bases from V and 2 bases from J, with 3 bases between. The CDR3 is 13 amino acids. Germline V gene sequence: CDR1 LGHNT, CDR2 FRNRAP. CDR3 DNA: TGTGCTAGTGGTTTGAAAAACACCGGGGAGCTGTTTTTT. This gives the protein CASGLKNTGELFF.